Below, 13 T cell receptor beta chains from the same sample are listed, as sequenced in a study of cytomegalovirus exposure and HLA in healthy donors. This table comes from immunoSEQ multiplex PCR, and its TCRdb copy is limited to in-frame clones, with some not included. Of about 260,000 clones in the sample, roughly 87% were seen once. Sequencing was carried out using PBMCs. The receptors shown here come from a woman aged 25-40 years in good health and CMV-seronegative.

This clone came up a few times. The chain carries TRBV11-1 and TRBJ2-1; the D call may be TRBD1 or TRBD2 (5 bases each). The length of the CDR3 is 16 residues. Germline CDR1 and CDR2: SGHAT and FQDESV (reference sequence). V lost 5 bases, J lost 4 bases, and 18 bases lay in between. Here the CDR3 DNA reads TGTGCCAGCAGCCGGGGCCACAGATACACTTACAATGAGCAGTTCTTC. Translating it yields CASSRGHRYTYNEQFF.

The chain carries TRBV9 and TRBJ2-5; tentative D call: TRBD2 (5 bases). The CDR3 is 12 amino acids. Germline CDR1 reads SGDLS; CDR2 reads YYNGEE. V was shortened by 5 bases and J by 7 bases, with 12 bases between the two germline ends. CDR3 region: CASRDQRGTQYF. The DNA of the CDR3 is TGTGCCAGCAGGGATCAACGGGGGACCCAGTACTTC. Based on the CDR3 plus reference TRBV9 and TRBJ2-5, the full variable domain is DSGVTQTPKHLITATGQRVTLRCSPRSGDLSVYWYQQSLDQGLQFLIQYYNGEERAKGNILERFSAQQFPDLHSELNLSSLELGDSALYFCASRDQRGTQYFGPGTRLLVL.

V gene TRBV19 combines with J gene TRBJ2-7; D perhaps matches TRBD1 (6 bases). V gave up 10 bases and J gave up 2 bases, with 9 bases separating them. This CDR3 contains 11 residues. Germline V gives CDR1 LNHDA, CDR2 SQIVND (reference sequence). This chain's CDR3 is CATGQPYEQYF. The CDR3 nucleotides read TGTGCCACAGGACAGCCCTACGAGCAGTACTTC.

The chain is built from TRBV9 and TRBJ2-7; D possibly corresponds to TRBD1 (6 bases). The CDR3 covers 14 residues. Germline V lookup: CDR1 SGDLS, CDR2 YYNGEE. V was pared by 4 bases and J by 3 bases, with 14 bases between. The CDR3 reads CASSPAQGRYEQYF. CDR3 DNA sequence: TGTGCCAGCAGCCCCGCCCAGGGGCGCTACGAGCAGTACTTC.

The V and J genes are TRBV18 and TRBJ2-7; TRBD1 agrees at 9 bases. The J segment lost 2 bases and the V segment lost 4 bases, leaving 9 bases of the junction unmatched. CDR1 is KGHSH, CDR2 LQKENI, per germline. This CDR3 has 16 amino acids. The CDR3 DNA sequence: TGTGCCAGCTCACAGCTACCGGGACAGGGTCCCTACGAGCAGTACTTC. Translation gives CASSQLPGQGPYEQYF.

This clone was detected only once. The genes are TRBV5-4 and TRBJ2-1; tentatively, D is TRBD2 (6 bases). V lost 5 bases, J lost 8 bases, and 17 bases lay in between. Germline CDR1 reads SGHNT; CDR2 reads YYREEE (reference sequence). The CDR3 is 14 amino acids. CDR3: CASSSGTQTYEQFF. The DNA for the CDR3 is TGTGCCAGCAGTTCCGGGACTCAGACGTATGAGCAGTTCTTC.

The chain recombines TRBV19 with TRBJ2-7, with 9 bases fitting TRBD1. This CDR3 comprises 14 residues. Per the germline V gene, CDR1 is LNHDA and CDR2 is SQIVND (reference sequence). J gave up 10 bases and V 6 bases, and 13 bases lay outside the gene matches. This CDR3 is CASSLRQGVHGQYF. The CDR3 DNA is TGTGCCAGTAGCTTGAGACAGGGGGTGCATGGACAGTACTTC.

The count of this clone is one. The chain recombines TRBV2 with TRBJ2-5, with a weak D call TRBD1 (6 bases). V was clipped by 0 bases and J by 7 bases, with 12 bases between them. The CDR3 extends over 14 amino acids. Germline loops: CDR1 SNHLY, CDR2 FYNNEI. CDR3 protein: CASSEARGSGTQYF. As DNA, the CDR3 is TGTGCCAGCAGTGAAGCTAGGGGGTCAGGGACCCAGTACTTC.

This chain uses TRBV7-3 with TRBJ2-3, with D perhaps TRBD1 (5 bases). Germline V CDR1 and CDR2: SGHTA, FQGTGA. The CDR3 sequence is 13 residues long. The V end lost 5 bases, the J end lost 2 bases, and 8 bases lay between the germline ends. CDR3 in DNA: TGTGCCAGCAGCCTGACAGACACAGATACGCAGTATTTT. It encodes CASSLTDTDTQYF.

This chain uses TRBV5-5 with TRBJ2-7; no firm D call. Germline V gene data show CDR1 as SGHKS and CDR2 as YYEKEE (reference sequence). CDR3 length equals 11 residues. V lost 5 bases, J lost 3 bases, and 6 bases lay in between. CDR3 sequence (DNA): TGTGCCAGCAGGACCAACTACGAGCAGTACTTC. It encodes CASRTNYEQYF.

About this clone itself: Other DNA sequences in the sample encode the same CDR3. This rearrangement joins TRBV9 to TRBJ2-7, with 8 bases fitting TRBD2. J gave up 2 bases and V 0 bases, and 1 base lay outside the gene matches. This CDR3 has 14 residues. Germline CDR1 reads SGDLS; CDR2 reads YYNGEE. The chain's CDR3 is CASSVEAGAYEQYF. Here the CDR3 DNA reads TGTGCCAGCAGCGTAGAAGCGGGAGCCTACGAGCAGTACTTC.

On this clone itself: The same CDR3 also results from other DNA sequences found in this sample. J is TRBJ2-2 and V is TRBV27; D is unresolved. The germline gives CDR1 MNHEY, CDR2 SMNVEV (reference sequence). Trimming took 6 bases from V and 4 from J, leaving 3 bases between them. The CDR3 totals 11 residues. CDR3 sequence reads: CASSSTGELFF. The CDR3, as DNA: TGTGCCAGCAGCTCCACCGGGGAGCTGTTTTTT.

The sample holds many counts of this clone. The gene calls are TRBV5-6 and TRBJ2-1; D ambiguous. CDR1 and CDR2 from the germline V gene are SGHDT and YYEEEE. The V end was cut by 2 bases, the J end by 5 bases, with 8 bases between. The CDR3 loop spans 13 amino acids. The CDR3 region is CASSFSVNNEQFF. As DNA, the CDR3 is TGTGCCAGCAGCTTTTCAGTGAACAATGAGCAGTTCTTC.